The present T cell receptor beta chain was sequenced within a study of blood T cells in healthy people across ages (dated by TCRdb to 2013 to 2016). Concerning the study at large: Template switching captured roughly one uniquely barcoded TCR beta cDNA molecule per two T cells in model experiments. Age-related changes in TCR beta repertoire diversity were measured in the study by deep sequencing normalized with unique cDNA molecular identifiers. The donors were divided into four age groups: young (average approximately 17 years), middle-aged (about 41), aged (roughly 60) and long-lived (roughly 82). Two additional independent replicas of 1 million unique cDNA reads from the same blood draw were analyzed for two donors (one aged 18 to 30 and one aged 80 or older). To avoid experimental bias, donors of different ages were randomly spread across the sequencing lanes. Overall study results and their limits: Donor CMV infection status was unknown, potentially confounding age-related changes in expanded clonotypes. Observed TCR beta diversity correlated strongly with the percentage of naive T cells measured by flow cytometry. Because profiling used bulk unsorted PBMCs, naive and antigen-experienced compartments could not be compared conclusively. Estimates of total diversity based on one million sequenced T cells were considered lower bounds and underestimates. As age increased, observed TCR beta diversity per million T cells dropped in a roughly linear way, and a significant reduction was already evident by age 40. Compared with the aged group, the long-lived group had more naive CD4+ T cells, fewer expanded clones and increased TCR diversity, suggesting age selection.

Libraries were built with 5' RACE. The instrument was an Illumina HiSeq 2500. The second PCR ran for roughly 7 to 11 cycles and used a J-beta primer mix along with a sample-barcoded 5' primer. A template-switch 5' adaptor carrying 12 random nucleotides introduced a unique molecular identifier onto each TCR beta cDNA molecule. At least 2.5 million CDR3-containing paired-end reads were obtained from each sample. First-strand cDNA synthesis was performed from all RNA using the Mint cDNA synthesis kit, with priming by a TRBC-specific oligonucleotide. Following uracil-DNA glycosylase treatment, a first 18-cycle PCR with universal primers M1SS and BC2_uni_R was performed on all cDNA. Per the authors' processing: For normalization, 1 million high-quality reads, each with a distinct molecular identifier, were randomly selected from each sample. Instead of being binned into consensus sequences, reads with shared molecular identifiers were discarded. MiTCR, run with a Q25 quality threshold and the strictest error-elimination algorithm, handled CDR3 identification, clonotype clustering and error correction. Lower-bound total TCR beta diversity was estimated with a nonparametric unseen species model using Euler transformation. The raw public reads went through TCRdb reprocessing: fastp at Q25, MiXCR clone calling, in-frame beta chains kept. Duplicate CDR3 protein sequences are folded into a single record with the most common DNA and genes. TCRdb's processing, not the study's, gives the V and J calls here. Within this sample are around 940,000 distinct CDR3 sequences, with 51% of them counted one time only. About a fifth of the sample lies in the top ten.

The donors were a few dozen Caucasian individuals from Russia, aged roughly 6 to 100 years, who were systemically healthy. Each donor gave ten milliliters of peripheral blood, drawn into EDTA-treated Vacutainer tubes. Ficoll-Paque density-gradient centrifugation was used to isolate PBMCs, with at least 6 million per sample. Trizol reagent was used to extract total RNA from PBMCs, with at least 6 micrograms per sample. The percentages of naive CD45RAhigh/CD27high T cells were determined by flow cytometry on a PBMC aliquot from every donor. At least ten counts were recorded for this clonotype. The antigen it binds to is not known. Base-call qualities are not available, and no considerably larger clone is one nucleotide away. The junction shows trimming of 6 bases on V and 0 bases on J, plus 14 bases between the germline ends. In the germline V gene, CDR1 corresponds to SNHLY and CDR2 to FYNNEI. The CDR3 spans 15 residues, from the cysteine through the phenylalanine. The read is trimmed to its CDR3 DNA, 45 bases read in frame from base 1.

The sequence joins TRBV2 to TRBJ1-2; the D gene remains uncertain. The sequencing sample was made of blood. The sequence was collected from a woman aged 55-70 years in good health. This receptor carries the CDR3 CASRRPPFTNYGYTF. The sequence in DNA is TGTGCCAGCAGACGCCCCCCCTTCACTAACTATGGCTACACCTTC.